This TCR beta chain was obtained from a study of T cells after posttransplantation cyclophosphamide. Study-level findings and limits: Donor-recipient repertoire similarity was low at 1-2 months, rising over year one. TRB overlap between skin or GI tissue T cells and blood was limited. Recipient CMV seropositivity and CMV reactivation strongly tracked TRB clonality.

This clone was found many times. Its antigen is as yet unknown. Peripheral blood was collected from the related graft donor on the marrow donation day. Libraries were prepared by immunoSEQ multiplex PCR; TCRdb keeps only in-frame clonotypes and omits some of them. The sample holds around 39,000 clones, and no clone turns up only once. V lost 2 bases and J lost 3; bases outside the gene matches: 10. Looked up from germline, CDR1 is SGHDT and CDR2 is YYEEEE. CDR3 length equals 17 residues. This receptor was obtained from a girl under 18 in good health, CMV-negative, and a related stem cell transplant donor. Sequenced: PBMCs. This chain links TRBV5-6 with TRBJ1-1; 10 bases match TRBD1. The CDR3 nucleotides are TGTGCCAGCAGCTTAACCCTTACCGGGACAGGGGACACTGAAGCTTTCTTT. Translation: CASSLTLTGTGDTEAFF.